A single sample gave rise to the 6 T cell receptor beta chains below, sequenced in a study of T cells after yellow fever vaccination (dated 2019 in TCRdb). The treatment or condition label, as the study defines it: live attenuated yellow fever vaccine strain. Libraries were prepared through 5' RACE. Reads for this sample came from an Illumina NovaSeq 6000. TCRdb passed the public sequencing reads through fastp at Q25 and MiXCR, retaining productive beta sequences. All rows with the same CDR3 protein become a single entry with the most common DNA and genes. The sample table shows fewer than 450,000 distinct CDR3 sequences, and approximately 4% are seen once. About 24% of the sample is in the top ten clones. The sequences come from PBMCs, collected 5 days after the yellow fever booster vaccination. These receptors all come from a man between 18 and 29 years old who received the YFV17D yellow fever vaccine.

This chain joins TRBV9 and TRBJ2-2; TRBD2 is a possible D gene (5 bases). Germline V gene lookup returns CDR1 SGDLS and CDR2 YYNGEE. The CDR3 sequence is 14 residues long. V was trimmed by 0 bases and J by 2 bases, leaving 5 bases between them. CDR3 DNA sequence: TGTGCCAGCAGCGTAGCGGGAAACACCGGGGAGCTGTTTTTT. Amino acids: CASSVAGNTGELFF.

This clonotype was picked up a small number of times. The chain carries TRBV10-3 and TRBJ1-1; 9 nucleotides agree with TRBD1. CDR1 ENHRY and CDR2 SYGVKD come from the germline V gene. The CDR3 sequence is 15 residues long. The V segment lost 3 bases and the J segment 4 bases; nucleotides outside the gene matches: 6. The CDR3 spells CAISDSRTGVTEAFF. The CDR3 bases are TGTGCCATCAGTGATTCCCGGACAGGGGTCACTGAAGCTTTCTTT.

Ten or more counts support this clonotype. The rearrangement joins TRBV12-3 or TRBV12-4 to TRBJ2-7; D may be TRBD1 (6 bases). Trimming pared 5 bases from V and 3 bases from J, leaving 11 bases between. The CDR3 extends over 13 amino acids. The CDR3: CASSNRVGYEQYF. CDR3 DNA sequence: TGTGCCAGCAGTAACAGGGTGGGCTACGAGCAGTACTTC.

The chain carries TRBV6-5 and TRBJ1-4; D unresolved. Trimming stripped 2 bases from V and 3 bases from J, with 13 bases between. Germline CDR1 is MNHEY and CDR2 is SVGAGI. The CDR3 totals 16 residues. The DNA of the CDR3 is TGTGCCAGCAGTTACGGGTTCTCCGTTGCTAATGAAAAACTGTTTTTT. Protein sequence: CASSYGFSVANEKLFF.

This clonotype was recorded many times. The rearrangement joins TRBV7-3 to TRBJ2-5, with 14 bases fitting TRBD2. CDR3 length equals 17 residues. Trimming took 5 bases from V and 6 from J; bases not matched to a gene: 11. CDR1 is SGHTA, CDR2 FQGTGA, per germline. The CDR3 here is CASSATSGGADLKTQYF. The CDR3 DNA reads TGTGCCAGCAGCGCGACTAGCGGGGGGGCCGATCTGAAGACCCAGTACTTC. Full variable domain (missing parts from reference TRBV7-3 and TRBJ2-5): GAGVSQTPSNKVTEKGKYVELRCDPISGHTALYWYRQSLGQGPEFLIYFQGTGAADDSGLPNDRFFAVRPEGSVSTLKIQRTERGDSAVYLCASSATSGGADLKTQYFGPGTRLLVL.

This clonotype was found many times. The CDR3 here is CASSEGTSSNEKLFF. As DNA, the CDR3 is TGTGCCAGCAGTGAAGGAACTAGTTCTAATGAAAAACTGTTTTTT. V usage is TRBV6-1 and J usage is TRBJ1-4; no firm D call. CDR3 length: 15 residues. Trimming shortened V by 1 base and J by 3 bases, and 9 bases separated the two germline ends. CDR1 MNHNS and CDR2 SASEGT come from the germline V gene.